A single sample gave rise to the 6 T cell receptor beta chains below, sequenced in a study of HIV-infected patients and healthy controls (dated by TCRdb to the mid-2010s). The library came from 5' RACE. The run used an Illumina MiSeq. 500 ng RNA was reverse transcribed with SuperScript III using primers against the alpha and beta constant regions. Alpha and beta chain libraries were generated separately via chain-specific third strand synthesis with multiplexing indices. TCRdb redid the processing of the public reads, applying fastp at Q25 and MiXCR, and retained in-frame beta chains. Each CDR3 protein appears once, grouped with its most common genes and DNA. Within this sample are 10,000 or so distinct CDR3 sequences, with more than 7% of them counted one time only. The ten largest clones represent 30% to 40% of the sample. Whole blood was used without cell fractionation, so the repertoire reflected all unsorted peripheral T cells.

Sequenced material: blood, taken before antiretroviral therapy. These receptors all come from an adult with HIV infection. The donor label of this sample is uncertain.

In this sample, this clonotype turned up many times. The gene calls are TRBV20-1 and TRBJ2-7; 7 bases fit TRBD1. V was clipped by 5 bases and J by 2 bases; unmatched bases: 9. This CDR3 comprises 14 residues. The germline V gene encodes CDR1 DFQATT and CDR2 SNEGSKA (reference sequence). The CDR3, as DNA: TGCAGTGCTTTTACAGGGGCGGGTCCCTACGAGCAGTACTTC. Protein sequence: CSAFTGAGPYEQYF.

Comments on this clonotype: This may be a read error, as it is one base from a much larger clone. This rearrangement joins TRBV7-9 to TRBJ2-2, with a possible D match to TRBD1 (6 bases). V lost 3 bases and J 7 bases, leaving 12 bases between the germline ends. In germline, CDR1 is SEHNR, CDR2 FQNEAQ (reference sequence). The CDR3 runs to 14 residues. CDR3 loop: CASSFAGDIGELFF. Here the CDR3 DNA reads TGTGCCAGCAGCTTCGCAGGGGACATCGGGGAGCTGTTTTTT.

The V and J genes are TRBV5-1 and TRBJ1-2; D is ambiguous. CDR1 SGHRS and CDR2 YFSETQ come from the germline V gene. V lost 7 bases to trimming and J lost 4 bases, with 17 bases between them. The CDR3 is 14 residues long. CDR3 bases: TGCGCCAGCGGACCGGCACAGACGTTCTATGGCTACACCTTC. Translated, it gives CASGPAQTFYGYTF.

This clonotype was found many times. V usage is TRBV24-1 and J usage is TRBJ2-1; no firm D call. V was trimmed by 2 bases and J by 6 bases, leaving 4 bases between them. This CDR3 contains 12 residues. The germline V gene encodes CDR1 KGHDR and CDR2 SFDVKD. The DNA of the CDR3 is TGTGCCACCAGTGATTCTGGCAATGAGCAGTTCTTC. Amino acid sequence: CATSDSGNEQFF.

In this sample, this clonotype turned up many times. CDR3 coding DNA: TGCAGTGCTAGGCCCCTGAGGGGACAGGAAACCGGGGAGCTGTTTTTT. It translates to CSARPLRGQETGELFF. The chain carries TRBV20-1 and TRBJ2-2, with 8 bases identical to TRBD1. The germline CDR1 and CDR2 sequences are DFQATT and SNEGSKA (reference sequence). V dropped 3 bases and J dropped 5; count of bases not matched to a gene: 11. The CDR3 loop spans 16 amino acids.

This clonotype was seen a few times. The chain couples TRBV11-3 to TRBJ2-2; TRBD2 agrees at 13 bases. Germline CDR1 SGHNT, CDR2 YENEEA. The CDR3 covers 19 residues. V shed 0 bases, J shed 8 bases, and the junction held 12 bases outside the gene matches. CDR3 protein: CASSLEGPWTSGSMGELFF. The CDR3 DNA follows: TGTGCCAGCAGCTTAGAGGGACCGTGGACTAGCGGGAGTATGGGGGAGCTGTTTTTT.